The sequence of this T cell receptor (beta chain) was determined in a study of OX40 agonist ivuxolimab in advanced cancers. At the level of the study: Among those treated, three patients had partial responses, one with hepatocellular carcinoma and two with cutaneous melanoma.

The junction had 7 bases not matched to a gene; V was cut back by 5 bases and J by 4 bases. Germline V gene sequence: CDR1 SGHTA, CDR2 FQGTGA. The CDR3 sequence is 16 residues long. TCRdb's table, derived via immunoSEQ multiplex PCR, lists solely in-frame clones and lacks some. The table lists about 150,000 clones, 94% of them singletons. This sequence joins TRBV7-3 and TRBJ2-2; 10 bases align to TRBD1. The TCR comes from an adult with an advanced solid tumor such as melanoma, head and neck, liver or kidney cancer. The input for sequencing was CD4+ or CD8+ T cells sorted from blood, taken in a trial of the OX40 agonist ivuxolimab. As DNA, the CDR3 is TGTGCCAGCAGCCCCGGGACAGGGGTTGGCACCGGGGAGCTGTTTTTT. It translates to CASSPGTGVGTGELFF.